What follows are 14 T cell receptor beta chains derived from one specimen sequenced in a study of OX40 agonist ivuxolimab in advanced cancers. Clones were read by immunoSEQ multiplex PCR, and TCRdb kept only the in-frame ones, dropping some. Of around 68,000 clones in the sample, around 90% were seen once. The sequenced sample was CD4+ or CD8+ T cells sorted from blood, obtained in a trial of the OX40 agonist ivuxolimab. The receptors were sampled from an adult with an advanced solid tumor such as melanoma, head and neck, liver or kidney cancer.

This chain joins TRBV6-5 and TRBJ2-3; D is ambiguous. CDR1 and CDR2 (germline): MNHEY, SVGAGI. The CDR3 totals 13 residues. Trimming pared 7 bases from V and 2 bases from J, leaving 10 bases between. The CDR3 DNA sequence: TGTGCCAGCACTGGAAGGGACACAGATACGCAGTATTTT. Translation gives CASTGRDTDTQYF.

This chain uses TRBV6-5 with TRBJ2-7; either TRBD1 or TRBD2 may fit D (5 bases each). Deletions cut 3 bases from V and 3 bases from J, with 9 bases between. Germline CDR1 reads MNHEY; CDR2 reads SVGAGI. The CDR3 covers 13 residues. CDR3 sequence (DNA): TGTGCCAGCAGTTATGGGGACGGCTACGAGCAGTACTTC. This translates into CASSYGDGYEQYF.

This clone has just a few counts. The J gene is TRBJ2-7, the V gene TRBV6-1; D is unresolved. Germline CDR1 MNHNS, CDR2 SASEGT. V shed 2 bases and J shed 2 bases, with 7 bases lying between them. The CDR3 spans 13 residues. This CDR3 reads CASSESWTYEQYF. The DNA for the CDR3 is TGTGCCAGCAGTGAAAGTTGGACCTACGAGCAGTACTTC.

The J gene is TRBJ1-5, the V gene TRBV5-1, with TRBD1 identical over 7 bases. Germline trimming cut 4 bases from V and 5 bases from J; bases unmatched to any gene: 12. Per the germline V gene, CDR1 is SGHRS and CDR2 is YFSETQ. The CDR3 totals 16 residues. Written as DNA, the CDR3 is TGCGCCAGCAGCCTAGGTACAGGGGAGGTTGATCAGCCCCAGCATTTT. This translates into CASSLGTGEVDQPQHF.

The genes are TRBV6-4 and TRBJ2-5; D remains ambiguous. The CDR3 is 11 amino acids. Deletions cut 2 bases from V and 5 bases from J, with 3 bases between. Germline V gives CDR1 MRHNA, CDR2 SNTAGT. The CDR3 reads CASSDRETQYF. CDR3 DNA sequence: TGTGCCAGCAGTGACCGGGAGACCCAGTACTTC.

The rearrangement joins TRBV18 to TRBJ1-2, with 7 bases aligning to TRBD1. CDR3 size: 13 residues. V was pared by 4 bases and J by 3 bases, with 2 bases of the junction left unmatched. CDR1 and CDR2 from the germline V gene are KGHSH and LQKENI. CDR3 sequence: CASSLGTDYGYTF. DNA for the CDR3: TGTGCCAGCTCACTTGGGACAGACTATGGCTACACCTTC. Variable domain in full (rest from reference TRBV18 and TRBJ1-2): NAGVMQNPRHLVRRRGQEARLRCSPMKGHSHVYWYRQLPEEGLKFMVYLQKENIIDESGMPKERFSAEFPKEGPSILRIQQVVRGDSAAYFCASSLGTDYGYTFGSGTRLTVV.

The CDR3 protein is CASRPGFTPTDTQYF. In DNA form, the CDR3 reads TGTGCCAGCAGGCCCGGGTTTACCCCCACAGATACGCAGTATTTT. The rearrangement links TRBV27 to TRBJ2-3; D is unclear. The CDR3 has 15 residues. The V gene's germline CDR1 is MNHEY and CDR2 SMNVEV (reference sequence). V was cut by 6 bases and J by 2 bases, with 15 bases left in between.

The chain uses TRBV19 and TRBJ2-5; TRBD1 aligns across 9 bases. The CDR3 is 15 residues long. Germline loops: CDR1 LNHDA, CDR2 SQIVND (reference sequence). J gave up 5 bases and V 5 bases, and 9 bases lay outside the gene matches. In DNA, the CDR3 is TGTGCCAGTAGTCTACAGGGGGCGTTGGGGGAGACCCAGTACTTC. It codes for CASSLQGALGETQYF.

This clone was picked up one time. The V gene is TRBV9, the J gene TRBJ2-7, with D perhaps TRBD1 (5 bases). The germline gives CDR1 SGDLS, CDR2 YYNGEE. This CDR3 is 16 amino acids long. V was cut by 0 bases and J by 0 bases, with 13 bases left in between. Here the CDR3 DNA reads TGTGCCAGCAGCGTAGGGGCAGGGCCCTACTCCTACGAGCAGTACTTC. Amino acid sequence: CASSVGAGPYSYEQYF.

The chain recombines TRBV5-6 with TRBJ2-5; no clear D gene. Deletions cut 4 bases from V and 0 bases from J, with 10 bases between. CDR3 length equals 14 residues. The germline CDR1 and CDR2 sequences are SGHDT and YYEEEE. CDR3 residues: CASSHDIDQETQYF. In nucleotides, the CDR3 is TGTGCCAGCAGCCATGACATAGACCAAGAGACCCAGTACTTC.

The chain employs TRBV4-1 and TRBJ2-2; D remains unclear. The CDR3 loop spans 14 amino acids. Looked up from germline, CDR1 is MGHRA and CDR2 is YSYEKL. V lost 0 bases to trimming and J lost 4 bases, with 6 bases between them. DNA of the CDR3: TGCGCCAGCAGCCAAGAAATTTCCACCGGGGAGCTGTTTTTT. This gives the protein CASSQEISTGELFF.

The table lists this clone with a count of one. This chain's CDR3 is CASSFQGVTEAFF. CDR3 DNA sequence: TGTGCCAGCAGCTTTCAGGGGGTCACTGAAGCTTTCTTT. V usage is TRBV11-1 and J usage is TRBJ1-1; the match to TRBD1 covers 7 bases. With 3 bases clipped from V and 4 bases from J, the junction kept 2 bases outside the gene matches. The CDR3 loop spans 13 amino acids. Germline CDR1 reads SGHAT; CDR2 reads FQDESV (reference sequence).

This chain uses TRBV18 with TRBJ2-2, with D possibly being TRBD1 (6 bases). The CDR3 length is 17 residues. CDR1 and CDR2 (germline): KGHSH, LQKENI. With 0 bases removed from V and 4 bases from J, the gap between germline ends came to 15 bases. CDR3 sequence (DNA): TGTGCCAGCTCACCACCGATAGAACAGGGTATCACCGGGGAGCTGTTTTTT. This encodes CASSPPIEQGITGELFF.

The J gene is TRBJ2-3, the V gene TRBV29-1; D unresolved. Germline CDR1 reads SQVTM; CDR2 reads ANQGSEA. There are 12 residues in the CDR3. V lost 0 bases and J 4 bases, leaving 5 bases between the germline ends. CDR3 amino acids: CSVEEMADTQYF. CDR3 DNA: TGCAGCGTTGAAGAGATGGCAGATACGCAGTATTTT.